A selection of T cell receptor beta chains follows, all from one sample in a study of read filtering for tumor transcriptome and immune sequencing. One entry per CDR3 protein results from TCRdb running MiXCR on the reads. In the table there are 100,000 to 150,000 distinct CDR3 sequences, around 14% of which are singletons. Source material: a population of CD138-negative cells sorted from bone marrow. Every receptor here comes from a donor at least 40 years old with multiple myeloma. CDR3s include the opening cysteine and the closing phenylalanine or tryptophan. Fields, in order: D gene, clone size, J gene, CDR3 length, V gene, CDR3 protein, CDR3 DNA. The D gene is left open where the match is weak. Only part of the rows carry a size: once, few, many, or a class if the clone is expanded.

d_call: .
clone_size: many
j_call: TRBJ2-1
cdr3_length: 12
v_call: TRBV20-1
cdr3_aa: CSLYPGGHEQFF
cdr3_nt: TGCAGCCTATATCCCGGAGGGCATGAGCAGTTCTTC

d_call: .
clone_size: many
j_call: TRBJ2-7
cdr3_length: 13
v_call: TRBV20-1
cdr3_aa: CSARGQEGYEQYF
cdr3_nt: TGCAGTGCTAGAGGACAGGAGGGCTACGAGCAGTACTTC

d_call: .
clone_size: many
j_call: TRBJ2-1
cdr3_length: 15
v_call: TRBV6-2/TRBV6-3
cdr3_aa: CASSSGPSSYNEQFF
cdr3_nt: TGTGCCAGCAGTTCGGGACCTAGCTCCTACAATGAGCAGTTCTTC

d_call: .
clone_size: many
j_call: TRBJ1-1
cdr3_length: 11
v_call: TRBV29-1
cdr3_aa: CSVTGNTEAFF
cdr3_nt: TGCAGCGTTACAGGAAACACTGAAGCTTTCTTT

d_call: .
clone_size: many
j_call: TRBJ2-1
cdr3_length: 16
v_call: TRBV29-1
cdr3_aa: CSVAEFRAGSYNEQFF
cdr3_nt: TGCAGCGTGGCGGAGTTCCGGGCGGGTTCCTACAATGAGCAGTTCTTC

d_call: TRBD1
clone_size: few
j_call: TRBJ1-1
cdr3_length: 15
v_call: TRBV4-1
cdr3_aa: CASSHPGTGNTEAFF
cdr3_nt: TGCGCCAGCAGCCATCCCGGGACAGGGAACACTGAAGCTTTCTTT

d_call: .
clone_size: few
j_call: TRBJ2-7
cdr3_length: 13
v_call: TRBV7-9
cdr3_aa: CASSLGSSTEQYF
cdr3_nt: TGTGCCAGCAGCTTAGGGAGTTCGACGGAGCAGTACTTC

d_call: TRBD1
clone_size: many
j_call: TRBJ1-4
cdr3_length: 18
v_call: TRBV11-2
cdr3_aa: CASRLGRQGASTNEKLFF
cdr3_nt: TGTGCCAGCAGATTAGGGCGTCAGGGGGCATCGACTAATGAAAAACTGTTTTTT

d_call: .
clone_size: many
j_call: TRBJ1-1
cdr3_length: 13
v_call: TRBV6-4
cdr3_aa: CASSWDLNTEAFF
cdr3_nt: TGTGCCAGCAGTTGGGACTTGAACACTGAAGCTTTCTTT

d_call: .
clone_size: .
j_call: TRBJ2-3
cdr3_length: 12
v_call: TRBV7-2
cdr3_aa: CASSSNTDTQYF
cdr3_nt: TGTGCCAGCAGCTCCAACACAGATACGCAGTATTTT

d_call: .
clone_size: many
j_call: TRBJ1-1
cdr3_length: 12
v_call: TRBV29-1
cdr3_aa: CSVWGHASIAFF
cdr3_nt: TGCAGCGTCTGGGGGCACGCTTCGATAGCTTTCTTT

d_call: .
clone_size: .
j_call: TRBJ2-1
cdr3_length: 13
v_call: TRBV7-3
cdr3_aa: CASSLGYNNEQFF
cdr3_nt: TGTGCCAGCAGCTTAGGCTACAACAATGAGCAGTTCTTC

d_call: .
clone_size: many
j_call: TRBJ2-7
cdr3_length: 14
v_call: TRBV7-9
cdr3_aa: CASSPRDGIYEQYF
cdr3_nt: TGTGCCAGCAGCCCAAGGGACGGAATCTACGAGCAGTACTTC

d_call: .
clone_size: few
j_call: TRBJ1-2
cdr3_length: 14
v_call: TRBV5-1
cdr3_aa: CASSLSRGTHGYTF
cdr3_nt: TGCGCCAGCAGCTTGAGTAGAGGTACACATGGCTACACCTTC

d_call: .
clone_size: many
j_call: TRBJ2-3
cdr3_length: 15
v_call: TRBV2
cdr3_aa: CASSDRELGGDTQYF
cdr3_nt: TGTGCCAGCAGTGACCGGGAACTAGGGGGAGATACGCAGTATTTT

d_call: TRBD1
clone_size: many
j_call: TRBJ2-6
cdr3_length: 15
v_call: TRBV2
cdr3_aa: CASSIDRAGANVLTF
cdr3_nt: TGTGCCAGCAGTATCGACAGGGCTGGGGCCAACGTCCTGACTTTC

d_call: TRBD2
clone_size: many
j_call: TRBJ2-2
cdr3_length: 16
v_call: TRBV7-2
cdr3_aa: CASSQSSGSRTGELFF
cdr3_nt: TGTGCCAGCAGCCAAAGTAGCGGGAGTAGGACCGGGGAGCTGTTTTTT

d_call: TRBD1
clone_size: many
j_call: TRBJ2-7
cdr3_length: 13
v_call: TRBV29-1
cdr3_aa: CSAGTGAPYEQYF
cdr3_nt: TGCAGCGCAGGGACAGGGGCCCCCTACGAGCAGTACTTC

d_call: TRBD2
clone_size: few
j_call: TRBJ2-5
cdr3_length: 16
v_call: TRBV29-1
cdr3_aa: CSVAGTSGRAQETQYF
cdr3_nt: TGCAGCGTTGCAGGGACTAGCGGGAGGGCCCAAGAGACCCAGTACTTC

d_call: TRBD2
clone_size: many
j_call: TRBJ2-1
cdr3_length: 17
v_call: TRBV29-1
cdr3_aa: CSLSGRASPPTEGGQFF
cdr3_nt: TGCAGCCTTAGCGGGAGGGCCAGTCCACCCACGGAAGGGGGGCAGTTCTTC

d_call: .
clone_size: .
j_call: TRBJ1-1
cdr3_length: 16
v_call: TRBV4-3
cdr3_aa: CASSSQGGVVGTEAFF
cdr3_nt: TGCGCCAGCAGCTCACAAGGGGGAGTTGTCGGCACTGAAGCTTTCTTT

d_call: TRBD1
clone_size: many
j_call: TRBJ1-5
cdr3_length: 17
v_call: TRBV7-9
cdr3_aa: CASSFWTGRAGNQPQHF
cdr3_nt: TGTGCCAGCAGCTTCTGGACAGGTAGAGCCGGCAATCAGCCCCAGCATTTT

d_call: TRBD2
clone_size: few
j_call: TRBJ2-2
cdr3_length: 17
v_call: TRBV12-3/TRBV12-4
cdr3_aa: CASSFGLAGGRTGELLF
cdr3_nt: TGTGCCAGCAGTTTTGGTCTAGCGGGAGGGCGGACCGGGGAGCTGCTTTTT

d_call: .
clone_size: many
j_call: TRBJ2-7
cdr3_length: 12
v_call: TRBV20-1
cdr3_aa: CSARVPPDEQYF
cdr3_nt: TGCAGTGCTAGAGTTCCTCCTGACGAGCAGTACTTC

d_call: TRBD2
clone_size: many
j_call: TRBJ2-1
cdr3_length: 15
v_call: TRBV19
cdr3_aa: CASRGAGTSGNEQFF
cdr3_nt: TGTGCCAGTCGGGGAGCAGGGACTAGCGGTAATGAGCAGTTCTTC

d_call: TRBD2
clone_size: many
j_call: TRBJ2-7
cdr3_length: 11
v_call: TRBV29-1
cdr3_aa: CSTGGGYEQYF
cdr3_nt: TGCAGCACTGGCGGGGGCTACGAGCAGTACTTC

d_call: .
clone_size: many
j_call: TRBJ2-1
cdr3_length: 16
v_call: TRBV24-1
cdr3_aa: CATSDLTASSYNEQFF
cdr3_nt: TGTGCCACCAGTGATTTGACGGCTAGTTCCTACAATGAGCAGTTCTTC

d_call: TRBD2
clone_size: many
j_call: TRBJ2-1
cdr3_length: 16
v_call: TRBV7-6
cdr3_aa: CASSLALGTSGIEQFF
cdr3_nt: TGTGCCAGCAGCTTAGCGCTGGGGACTAGCGGAATCGAGCAGTTCTTC

d_call: .
clone_size: many
j_call: TRBJ2-5
cdr3_length: 13
v_call: TRBV6-2/TRBV6-3
cdr3_aa: CASTPGGTETQYF
cdr3_nt: TGTGCCAGCACCCCGGGTGGGACGGAGACCCAGTACTTC

d_call: TRBD2
clone_size: few
j_call: TRBJ2-3
cdr3_length: 15
v_call: TRBV10-3
cdr3_aa: CAISGVELAVDTQYF
cdr3_nt: TGTGCCATCAGTGGAGTAGAGCTAGCGGTCGATACGCAGTATTTT

d_call: .
clone_size: many
j_call: TRBJ2-3
cdr3_length: 14
v_call: TRBV20-1
cdr3_aa: CSARAVRNTDTQYF
cdr3_nt: TGCAGTGCTAGGGCGGTCAGGAACACAGATACGCAGTATTTT

d_call: TRBD1
clone_size: many
j_call: TRBJ2-3
cdr3_length: 16
v_call: TRBV3-1
cdr3_aa: CASSYYRGLDTDTQYF
cdr3_nt: TGTGCCAGCAGTTATTACAGGGGTCTCGACACAGATACGCAGTATTTT

d_call: .
clone_size: many
j_call: TRBJ2-7
cdr3_length: 14
v_call: TRBV20-1
cdr3_aa: CSANGLSSSYEQYF
cdr3_nt: TGCAGTGCCAATGGACTATCCTCCTCCTACGAGCAGTACTTC

d_call: .
clone_size: many
j_call: TRBJ2-4
cdr3_length: 15
v_call: TRBV20-1
cdr3_aa: CSARHPSGSIGIQYF
cdr3_nt: TGCAGTGCTAGGCACCCAAGCGGATCCATCGGCATTCAGTACTTC

d_call: TRBD2
clone_size: many
j_call: TRBJ2-1
cdr3_length: 15
v_call: TRBV9
cdr3_aa: CASAAGEGRMNEQFF
cdr3_nt: TGTGCCAGCGCCGCCGGGGAGGGCCGTATGAATGAGCAGTTCTTC

d_call: TRBD1
clone_size: many
j_call: TRBJ2-7
cdr3_length: 11
v_call: TRBV18
cdr3_aa: CASSRQGEQYF
cdr3_nt: TGTGCCAGCTCGCGACAGGGAGAGCAGTACTTC

d_call: TRBD1
clone_size: many
j_call: TRBJ2-2
cdr3_length: 16
v_call: TRBV6-6
cdr3_aa: CASTPRGTGTTGELFF
cdr3_nt: TGTGCCAGCACTCCAAGGGGGACAGGGACTACCGGGGAGCTGTTTTTT

d_call: .
clone_size: many
j_call: TRBJ1-1
cdr3_length: 13
v_call: TRBV10-3
cdr3_aa: CAISDIEVYGAFF
cdr3_nt: TGTGCCATCAGTGACATAGAGGTTTATGGAGCTTTCTTT

d_call: .
clone_size: .
j_call: TRBJ2-2
cdr3_length: 14
v_call: TRBV7-2
cdr3_aa: CASSLPDVTGELFF
cdr3_nt: TGTGCCAGCAGCTTACCCGACGTCACCGGGGAGCTGTTTTTT

d_call: .
clone_size: many
j_call: TRBJ2-1
cdr3_length: 12
v_call: TRBV3-1
cdr3_aa: CASSQGRHEQFF
cdr3_nt: TGTGCCAGCAGCCAAGGACGTCATGAGCAGTTCTTC

d_call: TRBD2
clone_size: few
j_call: TRBJ2-7
cdr3_length: 15
v_call: TRBV28
cdr3_aa: CASSGGSGRPYEQYF
cdr3_nt: TGTGCCAGCAGTGGAGGAAGCGGGAGGCCCTACGAGCAGTACTTC

d_call: .
clone_size: many
j_call: TRBJ2-5
cdr3_length: 16
v_call: TRBV4-3
cdr3_aa: CASSQEVLGGQETQYF
cdr3_nt: TGCGCCAGCAGCCAAGAGGTATTAGGCGGTCAAGAGACCCAGTACTTC

d_call: TRBD2
clone_size: .
j_call: TRBJ2-1
cdr3_length: 17
v_call: TRBV7-9
cdr3_aa: CASSLPKAGVGTNKQFF
cdr3_nt: TGTGCCAGCAGCCTCCCAAAAGCGGGAGTGGGAACCAATAAGCAGTTCTTC

d_call: TRBD1
clone_size: few
j_call: TRBJ1-1
cdr3_length: 13
v_call: TRBV20-1
cdr3_aa: CSALDRRNTEALF
cdr3_nt: TGCAGTGCTCTGGACAGGAGGAACACTGAAGCTCTCTTT

d_call: .
clone_size: many
j_call: TRBJ2-7
cdr3_length: 15
v_call: TRBV5-4
cdr3_aa: CASSLRFGSSYEQYF
cdr3_nt: TGTGCCAGCAGCTTAAGGTTCGGGAGCTCCTACGAGCAGTACTTC

d_call: TRBD1
clone_size: few
j_call: TRBJ1-1
cdr3_length: 15
v_call: TRBV7-9
cdr3_aa: CASSLGQATTTEAFF
cdr3_nt: TGTGCCAGCAGCTTGGGACAGGCTACGACCACTGAAGCTTTCTTT

d_call: .
clone_size: many
j_call: TRBJ2-1
cdr3_length: 13
v_call: TRBV7-3
cdr3_aa: CASSLTSYNEQFF
cdr3_nt: TGTGCCAGCAGCTTAACTTCCTACAATGAGCAGTTCTTC

d_call: .
clone_size: .
j_call: TRBJ1-6
cdr3_length: 14
v_call: TRBV18
cdr3_aa: CATSGGPLNSPLHF
cdr3_nt: TGTGCCACCTCGGGAGGCCCCTTAAATTCACCCCTCCACTTT